Listed below are T cell receptor beta chains from one sample, sequenced in a study of human T cells and chemical hapten exposure. TCRdb reprocessed the RACE reads via MiXCR and lists one record per CDR3 protein. The sample shows some 360,000 distinct CDR3 sequences, 4% to 6% of them seen only once. This specimen was whole blood, taken in connection with sensitization to the hapten diphenylcyclopropenone (DPC). The receptor source for this set is a woman aged 50 to 60 with alopecia areata. Some clones in this sample may be carry-over from other donors' samples. Both conserved end residues are part of each CDR3. A D gene is named only where the DNA matches it firmly. Rows give clone size only sometimes, using once, few, many, or a class for an expanded clone.

cdr3_nt | cdr3_aa | j_call | d_call | clone_size | v_call
TGTGCCAGCAGCCCCCGGACAGGGAGAGGGGAGACCCAGTACTTC | CASSPRTGRGETQYF | TRBJ2-5 | TRBD1 | few | TRBV13
TGTGCCAGCGCTGTGGGGTTAGAGACCCAGTACTTC | CASAVGLETQYF | TRBJ2-5 | NA | NA | TRBV12-3/TRBV12-4
TGTGCCAGCAGTAGACCGGGACTCTTTAACAATGAGCAGTTCTTC | CASSRPGLFNNEQFF | TRBJ2-1 | NA | many | TRBV7-9
TGTGCCAGCAGCTTGGGACAGGGGGCCTACGAGCAGTACTTC | CASSLGQGAYEQYF | TRBJ2-7 | TRBD1 | many | TRBV27
TGTGCCAGCACCGGGGGCTTCCCTAAAGAGACCCAGTACTTC | CASTGGFPKETQYF | TRBJ2-5 | NA | many | TRBV6-5
TGTGCCAGCAGCCCCCGGACTAGCGGGGCCATAGACAATGAGCAGTTCTTC | CASSPRTSGAIDNEQFF | TRBJ2-1 | TRBD2 | NA | TRBV14
TGTGCCAGCAGCTTAGCGAGACAGGGTTATACTGAAGCTTTCTTT | CASSLARQGYTEAFF | TRBJ1-1 | TRBD1 | many | TRBV7-7
TGTGCCAGCAGCCCCCCCAGGGGAAACACTGAAGCTTTCTTT | CASSPPRGNTEAFF | TRBJ1-1 | NA | few | TRBV5-6
TGTGCCAGCAGCCACCTAGCGGGGGGGCTCAATGAGCAGTTCTTC | CASSHLAGGLNEQFF | TRBJ2-1 | TRBD2 | many | TRBV7-8
TGTGCCAGCACCAATCCACTTCGCGGGAGACCTTCTAGTACAGATACGCAGTATTTT | CASTNPLRGRPSSTDTQYF | TRBJ2-3 | TRBD2 | many | TRBV7-9
TGTGCCAGCAGCGTAGCTACGGGGGCTAGCGGTGCCGATACGCAGTATTTT | CASSVATGASGADTQYF | TRBJ2-3 | NA | few | TRBV9
TGTGCCAGCAGTTTCGCGGGACAGAACACTGAAGCTTTCTTT | CASSFAGQNTEAFF | TRBJ1-1 | NA | many | TRBV12-3/TRBV12-4
TGTGCCAGCGGAGGGACAACGGCTAGCACCATATATTTT | CASGGTTASTIYF | TRBJ1-3 | NA | few | TRBV2
TGCGCCAGCAGCCACCGAACAGGGGATGAACTGTTTTTT | CASSHRTGDELFF | TRBJ1-4 | TRBD1 | NA | TRBV4-3
TGCGCCAGCAGCCTAACCAAGACAGGGGGCGAGACCCAGTACTTC | CASSLTKTGGETQYF | TRBJ2-5 | TRBD1 | NA | TRBV4-3
TGCGCCAGCAGCTTGGTAGTTACGACAGTTCTACGAGCGCAGTACTTC | CASSLVVTTVLRAQYF | TRBJ2-7 | NA | NA | TRBV5-1
TGCAGCGTTGAAGATCTAGAGGGGGCGAATGAGCAGTTCTTC | CSVEDLEGANEQFF | TRBJ2-1 | TRBD1 | many | TRBV29-1
TGTGCCAGCATCGAGGACGGCGCCTCCTACGAGCAGTACTTC | CASIEDGASYEQYF | TRBJ2-7 | NA | NA | TRBV6-2/TRBV6-3
TGTGCCATCAGTGAGGTTATGGGAACAGCCGATAATTCACCCCTCCACTTT | CAISEVMGTADNSPLHF | TRBJ1-6 | NA | many | TRBV10-3
TGTGCCAGCAGTCGGGGGAGCAGGTCGGGTGATCAGCCCCAGCATTTT | CASSRGSRSGDQPQHF | TRBJ1-5 | NA | NA | TRBV13